This T cell receptor beta chain was profiled in a study of blood T cell repertoires in COVID-19. The wider study: Samples taken during acute and convalescent COVID-19 were collected in the United States, Italy and Spain. T cells, B-cell-depleted T cells, or PBMCs supplied cDNA or gDNA.

The ends were cut back, 3 bases at V and 7 bases at J, with 12 bases in the middle. CDR1 and CDR2 from the germline V gene are SQVTM and ANQGSEA. The CDR3 contains 13 residues. In this sample, this clone turned up many times. How the authors handled the data: Nucleated cell number was recorded as an estimate derived from reference gene primer amplification. Profiled with immunoSEQ multiplex PCR; TCRdb holds only in-frame clones, not every one. The V and J calls and clone size were taken over from that table, and D and trimming were inferred from the DNA. The sample includes 200,000 to 300,000 clones, about 85% of them seen just once.

This chain uses TRBV29-1 with TRBJ2-2; D gene uncertain. Material: peripheral blood. This clonotype originated in an elderly woman with acute or convalescent COVID-19. Written as DNA, the CDR3 is TGCAGCGTTGAGTGGCTAGTCGGCGGGGAGCTGTTTTTT. Its protein is CSVEWLVGGELFF.